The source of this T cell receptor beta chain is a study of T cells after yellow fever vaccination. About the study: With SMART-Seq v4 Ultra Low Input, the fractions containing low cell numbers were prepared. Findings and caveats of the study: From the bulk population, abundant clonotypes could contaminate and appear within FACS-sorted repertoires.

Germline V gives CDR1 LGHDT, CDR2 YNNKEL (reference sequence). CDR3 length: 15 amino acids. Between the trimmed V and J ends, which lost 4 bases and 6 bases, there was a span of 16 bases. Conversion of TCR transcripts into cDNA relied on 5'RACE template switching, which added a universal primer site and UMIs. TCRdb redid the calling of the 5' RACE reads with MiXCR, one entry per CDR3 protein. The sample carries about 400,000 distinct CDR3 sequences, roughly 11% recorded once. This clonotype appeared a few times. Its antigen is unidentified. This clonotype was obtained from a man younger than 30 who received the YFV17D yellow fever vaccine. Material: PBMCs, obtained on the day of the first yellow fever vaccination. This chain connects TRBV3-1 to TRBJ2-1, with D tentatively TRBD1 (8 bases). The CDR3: CASSPLDREGNEQFF. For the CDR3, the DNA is TGTGCCAGCAGCCCCTTGGACAGGGAGGGCAATGAGCAGTTCTTC.